The entry below describes one T cell receptor (beta chain). The specificity of this receptor is unknown. There are no base qualities to consult, and no much larger clone falls within one base. The entire isolated RNA was reverse transcribed using the High Capacity cDNA Reverse Transcription Kit, and thus expressed TCRB transcripts were sequenced. Deep immunoSEQ sequencing was applied to naive, central memory and regulatory T cell samples, giving an average of about 3.4 million total reads per sample. Sorted cells were lysed in RLT buffer, and RNA was extracted using DNase-treated RNeasy Micro or Mini kits according to cell number. Each cell subset was processed separately to prevent cross-contamination, with patient and healthy donor samples processed together. TCRB sequences were amplified from cDNA with the immunoSEQ multiplex PCR, producing 87-bp fragments spanning the CDR3 region. The amplicons were sequenced using the Illumina HiSeq platform. Under the source paper's analysis protocol: PCR bias was corrected computationally using synthetic template baselines, and reads within Hamming distance 2 were collapsed, with unmergeable singletons discarded. By aligning reads against IMGT, V, D and J genes, CDR3 length, and insertions or deletions at six rearrangement sites were assigned. Within each subset, clonotype counts were normalized to the number of sorted cells before true diversity and Gini coefficients were calculated with the tcR R package. The overlap coefficient, calculated on TCRB nucleotide sequences, was used to quantify repertoire sharing. TCRdb obtained this table from immuneACCESS and retained in-frame rearrangements with V and J assigned. These tables miss some clones; where compared with another copy, unresolved V genes account for less than half of the shortfall, and the remainder is unexplained. That table is the source of V, J and clone size, and D and trimming were worked out from the DNA. This sample gives 110,000 to 150,000 clones in total; about 10% of them show up just once. Around 0.7% of the sample is taken by the ten largest.

This specimen belongs to a study of beta chain features in type 1 diabetes listed by TCRdb under 2018. About the full investigation: Mean age, gender distribution, total cell number and subset yield were not different between patients and healthy donors. Across all samples, around 100 million sorted cells were examined, and cell number per subset correlated strongly with RNA yield. In the study, TCRB repertoires of sorted circulating CD4+ T cell subsets from recently diagnosed type 1 diabetes patients were compared with those of matched healthy donors. Regulatory and stem cell-like memory subsets were isolated from only 8 patients and roughly 8 healthy donors, whereas naive and central memory subsets came from all 28 donors.

As encoded in the germline V gene, CDR1 is SGHRS while CDR2 is YFSETQ. Including the terminal cysteine and phenylalanine, the CDR3 comprises 14 residues. The entry retains the CDR3 DNA only, 42 bases that are in frame from base 1. V loses 4 bases, J loses 5 bases, and the germline ends lie 15 bases apart. Overall results and qualifications from the work: Because cDNA was sequenced instead of genomic DNA, activated cells with high expression could be over-represented, although the groups did not differ in activation or CD3 levels. Only small numbers of individuals were included in the HLA sub-analyses, which left unresolved whether HLA type had any influence on TCRB rearrangement. In all four CD4+ subsets, TCRB CDR3 length was moderately but significantly shorter in type 1 diabetes patients. PCR might favor shorter templates, but patient and control samples were amplified and corrected together, so any skew would affect both groups equally. The naive, central memory and regulatory TCRB repertoires appeared to resemble one another more closely among patients than among healthy donors. At VDJ recombination sites, type 1 diabetes patients had fewer insertions and more deleted nucleotides, which implies abnormalities in thymic rearrangement.

From each donor, a single peripheral blood sample of roughly 0.11 L on average was drawn into heparinised tubes. Using a panel that included CD45RO, CCR7, CD25, CD127, CD95 and CD27, naive, central memory, regulatory and stem cell-like memory CD4+ T cells were sorted on a BD FACSAria II. All sorted populations exceeded 95% purity. Right away, PBMCs were isolated by Lymphoprep density gradient centrifugation and were stained directly, with no culture step. Samples were stained and sorted in pairs, with one healthy donor and one patient per experiment, so that batch effects were minimized. Sequencing was carried out using central memory CD4+ T cells from blood. The receptor comes from a man aged 18-30 years in good health. This receptor chain uses TRBV5-1 and TRBJ2-5, with the identity of the D gene unclear. The CDR3: CASSPIRAWETQYF. The DNA sequence is given as TGCGCCAGCAGCCCCATCCGAGCTTGGGAGACCCAGTACTTC.